A single sample is the source of the 6 T cell receptor beta chains below, sequenced in a study of blood T cell repertoires in COVID-19. Repertoires were generated with immunoSEQ multiplex PCR, while TCRdb's copy carries only in-frame clones and drops some. Here the sample spans around 360,000 clones, around 87% being singletons. What was sequenced was peripheral blood. The receptor set was obtained from a woman younger than 45 with COVID-19, enrolled during active disease.

This chain uses TRBV4-1 with TRBJ1-4; a possible D gene is TRBD1 (5 bases). The CDR3 consists of 15 residues. Trimming stripped 2 bases from V and 4 bases from J, with 11 bases between. CDR1 MGHRA and CDR2 YSYEKL come from the germline V gene. In DNA form, the CDR3 reads TGCGCCAGCAGCCAACCGGGGGTAAATAATGAAAAACTGTTTTTT. Translated: CASSQPGVNNEKLFF.

The chain employs TRBV28 and TRBJ2-7; the D is unclear. With 4 bases removed from V and 7 bases from J, the gap between germline ends came to 8 bases. The CDR3 has 11 amino acids. Germline V gene sequence: CDR1 MDHEN, CDR2 SYDVKM. The CDR3 coding sequence is TGTGCCAGCAGTTACAGTCGAGAGCAGTACTTC. Translating it yields CASSYSREQYF.

The chain combines TRBV19 with TRBJ1-4, with D possibly matching TRBD1 (5 bases). The CDR3 has 13 residues. Germline V CDR1 and CDR2: LNHDA, SQIVND (reference sequence). The ends were cut back, 3 bases at V and 4 bases at J, with 6 bases in the middle. The CDR3 DNA reads TGTGCCAGTAGTATGACAGATAATGAAAAACTGTTTTTT. Residues: CASSMTDNEKLFF.

This clone was seen a handful of times. The sample carries other DNA sequences with the same CDR3. The CDR3 DNA follows: TGCAGCGTTGGACAGGGCAATCAGCCCCAGCATTTT. Residues: CSVGQGNQPQHF. The chain is built from TRBV29-1 and TRBJ1-5; weak D call: TRBD1 (6 bases). The CDR3 is made up of 12 amino acids. Trimming shortened V by 4 bases and J by 2 bases, and 6 bases separated the two germline ends. Per the germline V gene, CDR1 is SQVTM and CDR2 is ANQGSEA.

This chain joins TRBV4-3 and TRBJ1-2; D not certain. Germline CDR1 reads LGHNA; CDR2 reads YSLEER. The V gene lost 0 bases and the J gene lost 4 bases, with 12 bases spanning the gap. The CDR3 is made up of 15 amino acids. The CDR3 bases are TGCGCCAGCAGCCAAGATTTGGAGGTGATCTATGGCTACACCTTC. Encoded protein: CASSQDLEVIYGYTF.

The V gene is TRBV30, the J gene TRBJ1-3; D call uncertain. Germline V gene data show CDR1 as GTSNPN and CDR2 as SVGIG (reference sequence). V gave up 3 bases and J gave up 0 bases, with 9 bases separating them. The CDR3 is 14 residues long. CDR3 amino acids: CAWSPTRSGNTIYF. As DNA, the CDR3 is TGTGCCTGGAGCCCAACGCGCTCTGGAAACACCATATATTTT. Full variable domain (rest looked up from reference TRBV30 and TRBJ1-3): SQTIHQWPATLVQPVGSPLSLECTVEGTSNPNLYWYRQAAGRGLQLLFYSVGIGQISSEVPQNLSASRPQDRQFILSSKKLLLSDSGFYLCAWSPTRSGNTIYFGEGSWLTVV.